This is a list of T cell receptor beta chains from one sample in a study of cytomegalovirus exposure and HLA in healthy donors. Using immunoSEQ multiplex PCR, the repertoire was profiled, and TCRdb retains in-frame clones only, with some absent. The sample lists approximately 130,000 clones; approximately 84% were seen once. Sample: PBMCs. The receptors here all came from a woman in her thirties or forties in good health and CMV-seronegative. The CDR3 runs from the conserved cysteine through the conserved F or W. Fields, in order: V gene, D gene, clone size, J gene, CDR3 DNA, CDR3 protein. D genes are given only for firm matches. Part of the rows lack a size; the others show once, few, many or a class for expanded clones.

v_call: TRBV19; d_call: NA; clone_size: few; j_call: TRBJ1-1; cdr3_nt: TGTGCCAGTAGTTTCAATTACGGGGTGGCGAACACTGAAGCTTTCTTT; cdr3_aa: CASSFNYGVANTEAFF
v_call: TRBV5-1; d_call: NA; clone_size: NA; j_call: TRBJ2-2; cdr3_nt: TGCGCCAGCAGCTTGGGGGGCTCGAACACCGGGGAGCTGTTTTTT; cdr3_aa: CASSLGGSNTGELFF
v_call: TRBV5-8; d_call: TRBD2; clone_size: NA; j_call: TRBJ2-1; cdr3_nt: TGTGCCAGCAGCCCTGCGAGCGGGGGCTGGGATGAGCAGTTCTTC; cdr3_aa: CASSPASGGWDEQFF
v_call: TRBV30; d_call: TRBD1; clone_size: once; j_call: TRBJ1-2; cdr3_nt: TGTGCCTGCACAGGGGGGTATGGCTACACCTTC; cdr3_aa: CACTGGYGYTF
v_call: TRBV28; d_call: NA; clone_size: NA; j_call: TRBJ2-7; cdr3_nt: TGTGCCAGCAGTTTAGGGCTTCTCTACGAGCAGTACTTC; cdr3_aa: CASSLGLLYEQYF
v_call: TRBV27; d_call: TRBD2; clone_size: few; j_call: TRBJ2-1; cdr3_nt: TGTGCCAGCCGGACTAGCGGGAAGAGTGAGCAGTTCTTC; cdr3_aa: CASRTSGKSEQFF
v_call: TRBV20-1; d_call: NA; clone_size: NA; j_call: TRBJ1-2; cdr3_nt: TGCAGTTCCAGGGAGGTAATTGGCTACACCTTC; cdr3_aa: CSSREVIGYTF
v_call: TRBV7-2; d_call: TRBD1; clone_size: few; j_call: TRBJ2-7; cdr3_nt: TGTGCCAGCAGCTTCCCCCACCGGGACAGGGCCCTCTACGAGCAGTACTTC; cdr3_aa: CASSFPHRDRALYEQYF
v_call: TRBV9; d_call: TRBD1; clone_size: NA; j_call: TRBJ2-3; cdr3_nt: TGTGCCAGCAGCTTGGGACAGGGGGCAGATACGCAGTATTTT; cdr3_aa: CASSLGQGADTQYF
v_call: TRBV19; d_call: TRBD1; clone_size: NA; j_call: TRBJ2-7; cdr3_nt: TGTGCCAGTAGTCCCGGGACAGGGCCCTACGAGCAGTACTTC; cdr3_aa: CASSPGTGPYEQYF
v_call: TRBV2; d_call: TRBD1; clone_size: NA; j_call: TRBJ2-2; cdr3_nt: TGTGCCAGCAGGACCGGGACAGGGGGCACCGGGGAGCTGTTTTTT; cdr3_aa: CASRTGTGGTGELFF
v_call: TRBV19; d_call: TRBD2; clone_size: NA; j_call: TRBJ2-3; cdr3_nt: TGTGCCAGTAGTATCACGGGGGGGGGCACAGATACGCAGTATTTT; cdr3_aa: CASSITGGGTDTQYF
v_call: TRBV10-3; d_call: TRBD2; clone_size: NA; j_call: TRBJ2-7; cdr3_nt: TGTGCCATCAGTGAGTCCCCTAGCGGGAGTGGAGAGCAGTACTTC; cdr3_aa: CAISESPSGSGEQYF
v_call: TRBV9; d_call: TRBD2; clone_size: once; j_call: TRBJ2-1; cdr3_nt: TGTGCCAGCAGCGTAGCGGGGACTAGAACACAATATGAGCAGTTCTTC; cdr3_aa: CASSVAGTRTQYEQFF
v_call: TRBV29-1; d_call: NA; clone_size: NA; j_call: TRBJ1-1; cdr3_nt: TGCAGCGTTACGACAAACGGGGGCACTGAAGCTTTCTTT; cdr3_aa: CSVTTNGGTEAFF
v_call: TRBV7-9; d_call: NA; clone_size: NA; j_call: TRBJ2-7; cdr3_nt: TGTGCCAGCAGCGACTTTCGACTGGAGAACGAGCAGTACTTC; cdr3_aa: CASSDFRLENEQYF
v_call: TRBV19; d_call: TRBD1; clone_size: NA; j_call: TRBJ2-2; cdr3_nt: TGTGCCAGTAGGGGGCAGGGGGCTGGCGGGGAGCTGTTTTTT; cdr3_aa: CASRGQGAGGELFF
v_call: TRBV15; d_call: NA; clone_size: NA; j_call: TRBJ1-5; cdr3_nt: TGTGCCACCAGTAGCGGGACTCCATATAGCAATCAGCCCCAGCATTTT; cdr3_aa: CATSSGTPYSNQPQHF
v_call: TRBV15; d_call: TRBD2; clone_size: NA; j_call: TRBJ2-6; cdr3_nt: TGTGCCACCGCCCCGGGGGGGGGAACTGGGGCCAACGTCCTGACTTTC; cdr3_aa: CATAPGGGTGANVLTF
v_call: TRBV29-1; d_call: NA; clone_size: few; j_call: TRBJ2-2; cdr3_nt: TGCAGCGCCATACGCGGCACCGGGGAGCTGTTTTTT; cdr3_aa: CSAIRGTGELFF
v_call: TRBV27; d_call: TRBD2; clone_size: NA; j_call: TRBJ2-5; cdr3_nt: TGTGCCAGCAGGAAGACTAGCGGCTCCTTCCAAGAGACCCAGTACTTC; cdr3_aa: CASRKTSGSFQETQYF
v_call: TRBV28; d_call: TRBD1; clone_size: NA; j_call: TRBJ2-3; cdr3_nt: TGTGCCAGCAGTTACCCGGGACAGGGGAGGGGGGGTACGCAGTATTTT; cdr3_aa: CASSYPGQGRGGTQYF
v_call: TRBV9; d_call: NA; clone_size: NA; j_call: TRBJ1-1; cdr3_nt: TGTGCCAGCAGCGTAGGTACAGGCGCTGATGAAGCTTTCTTT; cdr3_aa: CASSVGTGADEAFF
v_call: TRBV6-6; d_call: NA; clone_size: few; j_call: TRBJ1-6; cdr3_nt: TGTGCCAGCGGTGGTAGCTCCTATAATTCACCCCTCCACTTT; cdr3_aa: CASGGSSYNSPLHF
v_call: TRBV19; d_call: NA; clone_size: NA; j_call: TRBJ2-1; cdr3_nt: TGTGCCAGTAGTCCAGGGGTTGCTGAGCAGTTCTTC; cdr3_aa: CASSPGVAEQFF
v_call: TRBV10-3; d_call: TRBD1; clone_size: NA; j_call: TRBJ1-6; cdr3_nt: TGTGCCATCAGCAACCGAGGGACAGGGGTCTCACCCCTCCACTTT; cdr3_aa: CAISNRGTGVSPLHF
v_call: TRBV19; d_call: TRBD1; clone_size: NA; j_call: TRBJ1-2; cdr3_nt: TGTGCCAGTAGGAATACAGGGGCCGCCAACTATGGCTACACCTTC; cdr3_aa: CASRNTGAANYGYTF
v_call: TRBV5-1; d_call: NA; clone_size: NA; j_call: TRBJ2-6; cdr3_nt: TGCGCCAGCAGCTTGAATACTGGGGCCAACGTCCTGACTTTC; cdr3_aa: CASSLNTGANVLTF
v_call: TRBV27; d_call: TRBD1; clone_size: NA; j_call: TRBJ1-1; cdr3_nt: TGTGCCAGCAGGCTCCAGGGGGCGAACACTGAAGCTTTCTTT; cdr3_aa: CASRLQGANTEAFF
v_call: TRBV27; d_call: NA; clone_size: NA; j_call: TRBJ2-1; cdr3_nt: TGTGCCAGCAGTTTGAGCAGGGCCCAAGTTGAGCAGTTCTTC; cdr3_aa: CASSLSRAQVEQFF
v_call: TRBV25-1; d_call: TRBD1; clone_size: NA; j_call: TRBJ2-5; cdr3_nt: TGTGCCAGCACCAAAGGCGACAGGGGTGGGGAGACCCAGTACTTC; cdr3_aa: CASTKGDRGGETQYF
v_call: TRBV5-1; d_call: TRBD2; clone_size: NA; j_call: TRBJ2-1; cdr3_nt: TGCGCCAGCAGCCAAACTACTAGCGGGGGGTCCTATGAGCAGTTCTTC; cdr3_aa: CASSQTTSGGSYEQFF
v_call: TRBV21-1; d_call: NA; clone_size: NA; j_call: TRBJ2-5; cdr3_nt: TGTGCCAGCAGCCCTATCCCCCGTGGACAGGGGTGTAAGACCCAGTACTTC; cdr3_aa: CASSPIPRGQGCKTQYF
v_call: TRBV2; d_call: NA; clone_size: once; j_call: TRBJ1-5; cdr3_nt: TGTGCCAGCAGTGAAATGGGGGGAGGGCAGCCCCAGCATTTT; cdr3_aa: CASSEMGGGQPQHF
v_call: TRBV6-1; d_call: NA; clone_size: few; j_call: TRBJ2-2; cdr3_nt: TGTGCCAGCAGTGAAGGTCAGTTCGACACCGGGGAGCTGTTTTTT; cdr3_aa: CASSEGQFDTGELFF
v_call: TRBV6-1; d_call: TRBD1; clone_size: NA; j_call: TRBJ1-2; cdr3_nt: TGTGCCAGCAGTCCCCGGGACAGTTCCATTTATGGCTACACCTTC; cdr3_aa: CASSPRDSSIYGYTF
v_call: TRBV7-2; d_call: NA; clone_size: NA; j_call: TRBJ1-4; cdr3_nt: TGTGCCAGCAGCTTAGAGCGGTGGGTGTCGAATGAAAAACTGTTTTTT; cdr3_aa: CASSLERWVSNEKLFF
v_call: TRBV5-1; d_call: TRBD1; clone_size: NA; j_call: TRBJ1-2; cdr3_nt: TGCGCCAGCAGCTCCAGACAGGGAGACTATGGCTACACCTTC; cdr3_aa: CASSSRQGDYGYTF
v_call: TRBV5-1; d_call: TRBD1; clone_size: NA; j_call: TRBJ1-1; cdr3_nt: TGCGCCAGCAGCCTCTCCCCCGGGACAGGGGGCTCTGGGGCTTTCTTT; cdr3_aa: CASSLSPGTGGSGAFF
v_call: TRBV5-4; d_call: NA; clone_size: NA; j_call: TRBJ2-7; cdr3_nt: TGTGCCAGCAGCTTCAATAGTGGAGACGAGCAGTACTTC; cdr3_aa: CASSFNSGDEQYF
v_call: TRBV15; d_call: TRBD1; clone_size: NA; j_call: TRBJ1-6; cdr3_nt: TGTGCCACCAGCAGGAGGACAGGGAATAATTCACCCCTCCACTTT; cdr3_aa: CATSRRTGNNSPLHF